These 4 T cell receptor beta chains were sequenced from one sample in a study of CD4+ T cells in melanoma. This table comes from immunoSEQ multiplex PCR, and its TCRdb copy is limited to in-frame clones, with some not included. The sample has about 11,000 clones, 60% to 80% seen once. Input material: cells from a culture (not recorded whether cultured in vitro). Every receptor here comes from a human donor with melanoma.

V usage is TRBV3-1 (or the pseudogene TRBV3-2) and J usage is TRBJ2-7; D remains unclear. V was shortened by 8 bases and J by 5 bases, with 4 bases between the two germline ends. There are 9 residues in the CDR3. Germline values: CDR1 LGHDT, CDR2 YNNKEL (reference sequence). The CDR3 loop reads CASGNEQYF. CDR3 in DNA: TGTGCCAGCGGCAACGAGCAGTACTTC.

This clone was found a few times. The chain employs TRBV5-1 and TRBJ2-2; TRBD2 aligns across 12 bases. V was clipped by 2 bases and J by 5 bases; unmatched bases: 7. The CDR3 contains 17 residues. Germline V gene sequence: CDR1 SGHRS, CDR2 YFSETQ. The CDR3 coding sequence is TGCGCCAGCAGCTTTCTAGCGGGGGGGCGTGTGACCGGGGAGCTGTTTTTT. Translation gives CASSFLAGGRVTGELFF.

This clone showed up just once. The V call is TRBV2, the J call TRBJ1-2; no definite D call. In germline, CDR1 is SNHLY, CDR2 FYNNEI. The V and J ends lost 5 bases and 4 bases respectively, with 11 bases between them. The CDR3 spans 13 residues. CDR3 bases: TGTGCCAGCAGTATGGAGTCAGCCTATGGCTACACCTTC. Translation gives CASSMESAYGYTF.

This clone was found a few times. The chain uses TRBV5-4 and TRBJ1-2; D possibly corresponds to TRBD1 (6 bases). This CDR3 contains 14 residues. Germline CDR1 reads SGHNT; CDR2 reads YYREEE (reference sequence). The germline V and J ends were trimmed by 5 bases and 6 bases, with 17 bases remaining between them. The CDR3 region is CASRPGAEIHGYTF. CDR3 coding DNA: TGTGCCAGCAGACCGGGGGCGGAAATCCATGGCTACACCTTC.